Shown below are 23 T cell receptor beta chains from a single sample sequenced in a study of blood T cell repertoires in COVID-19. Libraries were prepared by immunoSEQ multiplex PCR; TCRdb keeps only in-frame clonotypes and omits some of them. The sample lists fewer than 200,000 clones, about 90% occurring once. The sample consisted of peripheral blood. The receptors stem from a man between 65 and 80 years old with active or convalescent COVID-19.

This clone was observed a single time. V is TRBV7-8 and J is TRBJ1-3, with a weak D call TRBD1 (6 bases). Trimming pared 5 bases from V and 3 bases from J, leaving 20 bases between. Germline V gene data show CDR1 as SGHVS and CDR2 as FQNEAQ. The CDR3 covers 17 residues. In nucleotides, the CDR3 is TGTGCCAGCAGCCAACTCGGACAGAACGGACGTGGAAACACCATATATTTT. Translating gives CASSQLGQNGRGNTIYF.

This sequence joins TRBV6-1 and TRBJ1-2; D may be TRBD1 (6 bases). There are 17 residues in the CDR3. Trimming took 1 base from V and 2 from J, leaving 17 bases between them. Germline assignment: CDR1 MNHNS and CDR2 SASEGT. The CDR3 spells CASSEVFGTNNNYGYTF. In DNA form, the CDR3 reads TGTGCCAGCAGTGAAGTATTCGGGACAAATAACAACTATGGCTACACCTTC.

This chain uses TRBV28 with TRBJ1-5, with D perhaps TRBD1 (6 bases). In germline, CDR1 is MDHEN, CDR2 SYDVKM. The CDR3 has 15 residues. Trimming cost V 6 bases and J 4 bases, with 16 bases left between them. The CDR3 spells CASRPQGWTNQPQHF. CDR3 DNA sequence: TGTGCCAGCAGGCCACAGGGATGGACGAATCAGCCCCAGCATTTT. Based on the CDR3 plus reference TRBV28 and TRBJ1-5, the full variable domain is DVKVTQSSRYLVKRTGEKVFLECVQDMDHENMFWYRQDPGLGLRLIYFSYDVKMKEKGDIPEGYSVSREKKERFSLILESASTNQTSMYLCASRPQGWTNQPQHFGDGTRLSIL.

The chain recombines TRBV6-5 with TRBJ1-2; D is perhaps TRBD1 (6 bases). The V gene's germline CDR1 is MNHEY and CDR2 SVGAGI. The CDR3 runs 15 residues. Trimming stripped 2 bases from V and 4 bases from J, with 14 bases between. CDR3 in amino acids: CASSYRTARSYGYTF. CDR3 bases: TGTGCCAGCAGTTACCGGACAGCAAGATCCTATGGCTACACCTTC.

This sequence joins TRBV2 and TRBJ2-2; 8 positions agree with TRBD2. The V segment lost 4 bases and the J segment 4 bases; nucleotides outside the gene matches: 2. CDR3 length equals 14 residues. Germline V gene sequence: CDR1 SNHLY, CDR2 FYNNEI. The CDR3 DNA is TGTGCCAGCAGTGGGACTAGCCTCACCGGGGAGCTGTTTTTT. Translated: CASSGTSLTGELFF.

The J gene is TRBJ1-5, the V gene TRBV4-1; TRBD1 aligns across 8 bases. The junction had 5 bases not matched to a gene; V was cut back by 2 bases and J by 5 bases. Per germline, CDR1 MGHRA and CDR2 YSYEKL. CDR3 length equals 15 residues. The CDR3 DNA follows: TGCGCCAGCAGCCAACCGGGACAGGCGTATCAGCCCCAGCATTTT. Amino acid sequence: CASSQPGQAYQPQHF.

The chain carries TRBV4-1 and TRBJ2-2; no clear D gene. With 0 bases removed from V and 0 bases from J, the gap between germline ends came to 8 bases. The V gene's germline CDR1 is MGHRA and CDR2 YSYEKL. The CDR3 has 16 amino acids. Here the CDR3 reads CASSQDFPSNTGELFF. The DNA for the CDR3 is TGCGCCAGCAGCCAAGATTTCCCTTCGAACACCGGGGAGCTGTTTTTT.

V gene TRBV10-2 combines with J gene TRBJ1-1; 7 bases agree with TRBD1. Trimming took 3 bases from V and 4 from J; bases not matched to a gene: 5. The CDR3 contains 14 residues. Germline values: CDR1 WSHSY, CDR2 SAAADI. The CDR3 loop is CASSEQGWGTEAFF. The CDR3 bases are TGCGCCAGCAGTGAACAGGGGTGGGGCACTGAAGCTTTCTTT.

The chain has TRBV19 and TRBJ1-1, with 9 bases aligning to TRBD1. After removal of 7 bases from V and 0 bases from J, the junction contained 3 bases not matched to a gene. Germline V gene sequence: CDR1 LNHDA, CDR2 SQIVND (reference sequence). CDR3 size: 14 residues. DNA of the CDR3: TGTGCCAGTATTGGGGACAGGGTGAACACTGAAGCTTTCTTT. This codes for CASIGDRVNTEAFF.

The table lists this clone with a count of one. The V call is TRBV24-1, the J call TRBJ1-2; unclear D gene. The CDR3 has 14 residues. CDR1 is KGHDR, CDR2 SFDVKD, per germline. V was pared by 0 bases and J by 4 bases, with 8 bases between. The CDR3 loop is CATSDLRVAYGYTF. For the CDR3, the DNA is TGTGCCACCAGTGATTTGAGAGTAGCCTATGGCTACACCTTC.

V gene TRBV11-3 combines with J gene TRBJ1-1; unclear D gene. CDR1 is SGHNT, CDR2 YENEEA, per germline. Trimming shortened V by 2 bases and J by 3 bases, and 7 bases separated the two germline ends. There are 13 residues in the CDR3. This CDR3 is CASSLLRDTEAFF. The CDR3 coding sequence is TGTGCCAGCAGCTTATTGAGGGACACTGAAGCTTTCTTT.

This CDR3 reads CASRDRGMNTEAFF. The CDR3 DNA reads as TGTGCCAGCCGGGACAGGGGGATGAACACTGAAGCTTTCTTT. This chain uses TRBV2 with TRBJ1-1, with 11 nucleotides matching TRBD1. There are 14 residues in the CDR3. The V gene's germline CDR1 is SNHLY and CDR2 FYNNEI. V shed 8 bases, J shed 0 bases, and the junction held 2 bases outside the gene matches. Full variable domain (outside the CDR3, taken from reference TRBV2 and TRBJ1-1): EPEVTQTPSHQVTQMGQEVILRCVPISNHLYFYWYRQILGQKVEFLVSFYNNEISEKSEIFDDQFSVERPDGSNFTLKIRSTKLEDSAMYFCASRDRGMNTEAFFGQGTRLTVV.

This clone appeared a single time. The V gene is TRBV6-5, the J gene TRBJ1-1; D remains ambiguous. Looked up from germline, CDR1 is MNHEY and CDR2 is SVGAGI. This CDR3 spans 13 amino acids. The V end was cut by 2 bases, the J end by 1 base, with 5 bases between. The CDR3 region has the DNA TGTGCCAGCAGTTACCAATCGAACACTGAAGCTTTCTTT. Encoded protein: CASSYQSNTEAFF.

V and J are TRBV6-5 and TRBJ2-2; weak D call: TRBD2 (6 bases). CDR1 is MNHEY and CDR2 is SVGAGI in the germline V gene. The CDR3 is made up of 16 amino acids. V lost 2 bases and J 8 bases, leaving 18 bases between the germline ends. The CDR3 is CASSYQGLPLRGELFF. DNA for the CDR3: TGTGCCAGCAGTTACCAGGGACTTCCCCTTAGAGGGGAGCTGTTTTTT.

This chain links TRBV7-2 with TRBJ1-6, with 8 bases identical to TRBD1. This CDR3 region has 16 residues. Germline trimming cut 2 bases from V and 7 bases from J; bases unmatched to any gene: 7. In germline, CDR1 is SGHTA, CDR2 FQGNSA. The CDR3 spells CASSLSAGGLNSPLHF. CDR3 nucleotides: TGTGCCAGCAGCTTATCGGCAGGGGGCTTGAATTCACCCCTCCACTTT.

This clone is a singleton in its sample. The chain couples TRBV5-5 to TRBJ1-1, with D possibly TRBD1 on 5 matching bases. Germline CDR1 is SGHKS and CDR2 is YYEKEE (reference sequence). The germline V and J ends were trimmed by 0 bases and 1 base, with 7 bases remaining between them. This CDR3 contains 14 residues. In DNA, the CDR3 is TGTGCCAGCAGCTTGGAGGGGTCGAACACTGAAGCTTTCTTT. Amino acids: CASSLEGSNTEAFF. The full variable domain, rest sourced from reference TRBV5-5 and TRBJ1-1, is DAGVTQSPTHLIKTRGQQVTLRCSPISGHKSVSWYQQVLGQGPQFIFQYYEKEERGRGNFPDRFSARQFPNYSSELNVNALLLGDSALYLCASSLEGSNTEAFFGQGTRLTVV.

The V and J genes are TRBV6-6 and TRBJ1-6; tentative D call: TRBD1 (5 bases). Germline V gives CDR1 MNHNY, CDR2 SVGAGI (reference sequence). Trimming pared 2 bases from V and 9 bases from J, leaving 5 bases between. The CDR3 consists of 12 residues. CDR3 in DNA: TGTGCCAGCAGTTACAGGGGTTCACCCCTCCACTTT. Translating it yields CASSYRGSPLHF.

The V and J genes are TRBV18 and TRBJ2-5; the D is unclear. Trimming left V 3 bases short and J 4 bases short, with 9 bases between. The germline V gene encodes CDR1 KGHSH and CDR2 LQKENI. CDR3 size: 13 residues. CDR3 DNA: TGTGCCAGCTCACCCCCACTGAGAGAGACCCAGTACTTC. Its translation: CASSPPLRETQYF. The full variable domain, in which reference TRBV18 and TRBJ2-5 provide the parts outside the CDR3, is NAGVMQNPRHLVRRRGQEARLRCSPMKGHSHVYWYRQLPEEGLKFMVYLQKENIIDESGMPKERFSAEFPKEGPSILRIQQVVRGDSAAYFCASSPPLRETQYFGPGTRLLVL.

In DNA form, the CDR3 reads TGTGCCAGCAGCTTACATACCGGGGGGCTAGTCGCCGGGGAGCTGTTTTTT. Translating gives CASSLHTGGLVAGELFF. The V gene is TRBV7-3, the J gene TRBJ2-2, with a possible D match to TRBD2 (7 bases). The CDR3 extends over 17 amino acids. V lost 2 bases and J 6 bases, leaving 19 bases between the germline ends. Germline V gene data show CDR1 as SGHTA and CDR2 as FQGTGA.

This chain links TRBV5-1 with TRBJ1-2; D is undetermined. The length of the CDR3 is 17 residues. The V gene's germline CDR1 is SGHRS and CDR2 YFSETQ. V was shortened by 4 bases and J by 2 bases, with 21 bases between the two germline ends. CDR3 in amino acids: CASSLPSAGLRNYGYTF. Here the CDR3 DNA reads TGCGCCAGCAGCCTCCCTTCTGCGGGCCTTCGGAACTATGGCTACACCTTC.

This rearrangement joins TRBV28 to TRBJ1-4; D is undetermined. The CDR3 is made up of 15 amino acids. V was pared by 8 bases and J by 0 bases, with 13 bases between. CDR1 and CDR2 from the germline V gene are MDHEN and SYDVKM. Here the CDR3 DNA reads TGTGCCAGCGCCTCTTCCGGGACAACTAATGAAAAACTGTTTTTT. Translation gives CASASSGTTNEKLFF. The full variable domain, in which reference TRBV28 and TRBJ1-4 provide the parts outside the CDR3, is DVKVTQSSRYLVKRTGEKVFLECVQDMDHENMFWYRQDPGLGLRLIYFSYDVKMKEKGDIPEGYSVSREKKERFSLILESASTNQTSMYLCASASSGTTNEKLFFGSGTQLSVL.

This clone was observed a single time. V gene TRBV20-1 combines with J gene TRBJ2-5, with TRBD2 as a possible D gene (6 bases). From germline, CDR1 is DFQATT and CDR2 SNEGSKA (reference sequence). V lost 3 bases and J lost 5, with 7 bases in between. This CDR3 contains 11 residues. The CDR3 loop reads CSARGRETQYF. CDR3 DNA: TGCAGTGCTAGGGGGAGGGAGACCCAGTACTTC.

This CDR3 is CASSQVQAGLGNEQFF. CDR3 bases: TGCGCCAGCAGCCAAGTACAAGCGGGATTAGGAAATGAGCAGTTCTTC. This chain joins TRBV4-1 and TRBJ2-1; TRBD2 matches at 7 bases. CDR3 size: 16 residues. With 1 base clipped from V and 7 bases from J, the junction kept 10 bases outside the gene matches. Per the germline V gene, CDR1 is MGHRA and CDR2 is YSYEKL.